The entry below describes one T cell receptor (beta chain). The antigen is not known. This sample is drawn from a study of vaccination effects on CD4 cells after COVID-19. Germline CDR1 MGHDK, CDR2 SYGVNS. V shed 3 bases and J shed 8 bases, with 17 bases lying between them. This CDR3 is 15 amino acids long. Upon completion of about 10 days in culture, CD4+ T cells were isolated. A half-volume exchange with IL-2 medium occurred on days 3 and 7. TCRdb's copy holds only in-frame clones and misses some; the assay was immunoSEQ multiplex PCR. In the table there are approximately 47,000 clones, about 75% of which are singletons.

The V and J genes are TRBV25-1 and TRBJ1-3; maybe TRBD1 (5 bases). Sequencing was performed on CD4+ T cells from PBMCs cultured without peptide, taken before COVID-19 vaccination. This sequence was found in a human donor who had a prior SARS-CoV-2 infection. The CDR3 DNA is TGTGCCAGCAGTGATCACCTATCATGGGGGGACACCATATATTTT. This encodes CASSDHLSWGDTIYF.